This TCR beta chain was captured by sequencing in a study of cytomegalovirus exposure and HLA in healthy donors. The study, taken as a whole, reports: Researchers reported in a later analysis that a missense DCLRE1C variant was tied to TCR beta V- and J-gene trimming. About 87% or about 30% of the time was how often most TCR beta V segments were productive, according to an earlier analysis.

Amplification used 60 Vbeta primers and 13 Jbeta primers. Here immunoSEQ multiplex PCR was the method, and the copy in TCRdb shows in-frame clones only, minus some. The table includes some 150,000 clones, roughly two thirds detected once. Germline lookup yields CDR1 SSHAT and CDR2 FNYEAQ (reference sequence). V lost 5 bases and J lost 10; bases outside the gene matches: 6. This CDR3 is 15 amino acids long. Turning to this clone: The antigen remains unidentified.

All the people who gave samples were healthy bone marrow donors. The sample was PBMCs. This rearrangement joins TRBV7-7 to TRBJ2-1; 15 nucleotides align to TRBD2. The receptor comes from a woman in her 30s in good health and CMV-seronegative. Here the CDR3 reads CASSTGLAGGSEQFF. As DNA, the CDR3 is TGTGCCAGCAGCACTGGACTAGCGGGGGGGTCGGAGCAGTTCTTC.